The next 2 T cell receptor beta chains were all read from a single sample in a study of brain T cells in children with intractable seizures. Profiled with immunoSEQ multiplex PCR; TCRdb holds only in-frame clones, not every one. The sample yields 300,000 to 400,000 clones, about 93% seen once. Documented time point: blood from clinic visit 5 months post-surgery; TSC patient then seizure free. Source: peripheral blood, taken less than 6 months after surgery. Source of these receptors: a boy in the first two years of life with tuberous sclerosis and intractable seizures.

The chain carries TRBV30 and TRBJ2-3; 9 nucleotides line up with TRBD2. Germline-derived CDR1 and CDR2 are GTSNPN and SVGIG (reference sequence). Trimming removed 4 bases from V and 4 bases from J; junction bases left unmatched: 9. CDR3 length equals 15 residues. CDR3 coding DNA: TGTGCCTGGAATTTTGGCGGGGGGGCCCCAGATACGCAGTATTTT. Its translation: CAWNFGGGAPDTQYF.

This clone was counted only a few times. This chain uses TRBV27 with TRBJ1-5; D perhaps matches TRBD1 (5 bases). Between the trimmed V and J ends, which lost 4 bases and 2 bases, there was a span of 15 bases. The CDR3 contains 16 residues. CDR1 is MNHEY and CDR2 is SMNVEV in the germline V gene (reference sequence). The CDR3 reads CASSSSGTPGNQPQHF. CDR3 DNA: TGTGCCAGCAGTTCATCCGGGACTCCGGGCAATCAGCCCCAGCATTTT.